This T cell receptor (beta chain) was sequenced for a study of T-cell reconstitution after alpha-beta-depleted transplantation in children. Study-wide results and caveats: Several hundred graft clones that had expanded were reportedly the source of alpha-beta T cells about two months after transplant.

Unique molecular identifiers were built into the TCRbeta library. TCRdb re-derived calls from the PCR reads in MiXCR, one entry per CDR3 protein. The repertoire holds approximately 210,000 distinct CDR3 sequences, with over 15% as singletons. The CDR3 sequence is 13 residues long. Trimming pared 4 bases from V and 5 bases from J, leaving 11 bases between. Germline CDR1 is SQVTM and CDR2 is ANQGSEA. With regard to this clonotype: The antigen remains undetermined.

The source is a male patient between 2 and 10 years old who had a stem cell transplant for acute lymphoblastic leukemia, so the T cells may come from the graft donor. V is TRBV29-1 and J is TRBJ2-2; maybe TRBD1 (6 bases). The sequencing used PBMCs, mostly from graft donor cells, collected 360 days after TCRalphabeta/CD19-depleted stem cell transplant. CDR3 nucleotides: TGCAGCGTTGGCTCAAGGGGGACCGGGGAGCTGTTTTTT. Amino acid sequence: CSVGSRGTGELFF.